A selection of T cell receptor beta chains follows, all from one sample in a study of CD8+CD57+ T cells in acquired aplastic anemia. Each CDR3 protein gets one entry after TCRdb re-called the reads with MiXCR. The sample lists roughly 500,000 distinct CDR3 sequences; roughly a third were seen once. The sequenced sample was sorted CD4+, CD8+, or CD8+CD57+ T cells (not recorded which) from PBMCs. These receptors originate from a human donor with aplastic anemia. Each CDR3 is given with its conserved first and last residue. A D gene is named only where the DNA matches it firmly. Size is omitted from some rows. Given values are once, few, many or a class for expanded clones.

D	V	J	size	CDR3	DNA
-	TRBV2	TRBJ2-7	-	CASDRISYEQYF	TGTGCCAGCGACCGGATCTCCTACGAGCAGTACTTC
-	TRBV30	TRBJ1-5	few	CAWSVRGFGNQPQHF	TGTGCCTGGAGTGTACGGGGATTTGGGAATCAGCCCCAGCATTTT
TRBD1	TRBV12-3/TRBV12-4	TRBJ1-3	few	CASRTGDGNTIYF	TGTGCCAGCAGGACAGGGGACGGAAACACCATATATTTT
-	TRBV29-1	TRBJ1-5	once	CSVVRDPEDNQPQHF	TGCAGCGTCGTTCGTGATCCGGAGGATAATCAGCCCCAGCATTTT
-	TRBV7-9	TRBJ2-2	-	CASSLAGTGELFF	TGTGCCAGCAGCTTAGCAGGGACCGGGGAGCTGTTTTTT
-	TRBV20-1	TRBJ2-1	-	CSARDRPLSSYNEQFF	TGCAGTGCTAGAGATCGCCCGTTGAGCTCCTACAATGAGCAGTTCTTC
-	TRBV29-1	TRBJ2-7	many	CSVERTPSEQYF	TGCAGCGTAGAAAGGACCCCATCCGAGCAGTACTTC
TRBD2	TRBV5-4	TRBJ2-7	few	CASSLPGGSGEQYF	TGTGCCAGCAGCTTGCCTGGCGGGAGCGGCGAGCAGTACTTC
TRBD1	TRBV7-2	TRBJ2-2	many	CATKTGLDTGELFF	TGTGCCACGAAGACAGGGCTGGACACCGGGGAGCTGTTTTTT
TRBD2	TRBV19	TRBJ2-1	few	CASSNEAGGPPQRFF	TGTGCCAGTAGTAACGAGGCGGGGGGCCCCCCTCAGCGGTTCTTC
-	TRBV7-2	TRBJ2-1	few	CASSLDLDNEQFF	TGTGCCAGCAGCTTAGATCTGGACAATGAGCAGTTCTTC
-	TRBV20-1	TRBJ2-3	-	CSAHPSGQWYLGDTQYF	TGCAGTGCTCACCCATCAGGCCAGTGGTACCTAGGAGATACGCAGTATTTT
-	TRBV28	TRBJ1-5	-	CASSFSWGSNQPQHF	TGTGCCAGCAGTTTTAGCTGGGGGAGCAATCAGCCCCAGCATTTT
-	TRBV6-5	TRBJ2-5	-	CASSYSEETQYF	TGTGCCAGCAGTTACTCGGAGGAGACCCAGTACTTC
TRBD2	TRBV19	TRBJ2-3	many	CASSIFRGDTDTQYF	TGTGCCAGTAGTATATTTCGGGGGGACACAGATACGCAGTATTTT
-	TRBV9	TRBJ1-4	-	CASSVAGVAEKLFF	TGTGCCAGCAGCGTAGCAGGGGTTGCTGAAAAACTGTTTTTT
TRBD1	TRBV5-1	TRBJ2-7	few	CASSMGQGDSYEQYF	TGCGCCAGCAGCATGGGACAGGGGGACTCCTACGAGCAGTACTTC
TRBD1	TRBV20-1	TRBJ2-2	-	CSARDRPNTGELFF	TGCAGTGCTCGGGACAGGCCGAACACCGGGGAGCTGTTTTTT
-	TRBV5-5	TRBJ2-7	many	CASSFALRTAYEQYF	TGTGCCAGCAGCTTCGCTCTTAGGACAGCCTACGAGCAGTACTTC
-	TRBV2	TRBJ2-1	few	CASSPPPGTLQFF	TGTGCCAGCAGTCCCCCCCCCGGGACTTTACAGTTCTTC
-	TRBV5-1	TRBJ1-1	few	CASSKGQYLEAFF	TGCGCCAGCAGCAAAGGACAGTATCTTGAAGCTTTCTTT
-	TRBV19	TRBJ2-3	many	CASSTQFSTDTQYF	TGTGCCAGTAGCACACAGTTTAGCACAGATACGCAGTATTTT
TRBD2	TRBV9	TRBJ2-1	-	CASSVAPAGALEQFF	TGTGCCAGCAGCGTAGCCCCAGCGGGAGCATTAGAGCAGTTCTTC
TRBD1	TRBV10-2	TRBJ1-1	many	CASSEWDRRAFF	TGCGCCAGCAGTGAGTGGGACAGGAGAGCTTTCTTT
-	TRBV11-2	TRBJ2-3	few	CASSLDRSIDTQYF	TGTGCCAGCAGCTTAGACAGGTCCATAGATACGCAGTATTTT
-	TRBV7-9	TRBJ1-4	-	CASSPSWNEKLFF	TGTGCCAGCAGTCCTTCATGGAATGAAAAACTGTTTTTT
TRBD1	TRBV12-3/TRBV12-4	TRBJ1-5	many	CASRTGGQNQPQHF	TGTGCCAGCAGGACAGGGGGCCAGAATCAGCCCCAGCATTTT
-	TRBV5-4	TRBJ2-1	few	CASSQGGGNEQFF	TGTGCCAGCAGCCAGGGGGGGGGAAATGAGCAGTTCTTC
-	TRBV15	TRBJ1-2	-	CATSRDPLDGYTF	TGTGCCACCAGCAGAGACCCCTTGGATGGCTACACCTTC
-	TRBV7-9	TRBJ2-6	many	CASSLVQSGANVLTF	TGTGCCAGCAGCTTAGTACAGTCTGGGGCCAACGTCCTGACTTTC
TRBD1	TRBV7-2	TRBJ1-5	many	CASSVTGGVDQPQHF	TGTGCCAGCAGCGTTACAGGGGGCGTCGACCAGCCCCAGCATTTT
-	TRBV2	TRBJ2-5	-	CASSEGSGEETQYF	TGTGCCAGCAGCGAAGGGAGTGGTGAAGAGACCCAGTACTTC
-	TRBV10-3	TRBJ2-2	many	CAISDSTRGNPPGELFF	TGTGCCATCAGTGATTCGACGCGGGGAAATCCACCCGGGGAGCTGTTTTTT
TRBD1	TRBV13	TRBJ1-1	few	CASSSYDRVGTEAFF	TGTGCCAGCAGCTCGTACGACAGGGTGGGCACTGAAGCTTTCTTT
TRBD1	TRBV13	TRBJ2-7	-	CASSSRTGYFHEQYF	TGTGCCAGCAGCTCCCGGACAGGGTATTTCCACGAGCAGTACTTC
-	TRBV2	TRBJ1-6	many	CASSVGSGARSPLHF	TGTGCCAGCAGTGTCGGATCCGGGGCTCGGTCACCCCTCCACTTT
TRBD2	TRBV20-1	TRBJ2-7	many	CSARGGDVSYEQYF	TGCAGTGCTAGGGGAGGGGATGTCAGCTACGAGCAGTACTTC
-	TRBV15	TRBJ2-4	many	CATSQGRIIHF	TGTGCCACCAGCCAGGGGCGTATTATCCACTTC
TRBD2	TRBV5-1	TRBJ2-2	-	CASSLFGREENTGELFF	TGCGCCAGCAGCTTGTTTGGGCGGGAGGAGAACACCGGGGAGCTGTTTTTT
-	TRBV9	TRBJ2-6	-	CANSAQGPGASVLTF	TGTGCCAACAGCGCACAGGGACCTGGGGCCAGCGTCCTGACTTTC
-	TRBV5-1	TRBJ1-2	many	CASSLEGLNYGYTF	TGTGCCAGCAGCTTGGAGGGACTGAACTATGGCTACACCTTC
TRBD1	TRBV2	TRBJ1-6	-	CASREGTGVFSPLHF	TGTGCCAGCAGGGAGGGGACAGGGGTGTTTTCACCCCTCCACTTT
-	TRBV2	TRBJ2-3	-	CASGAGAHEADTQYF	TGTGCCAGCGGCGCAGGGGCTCATGAGGCAGATACGCAGTATTTT
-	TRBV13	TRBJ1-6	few	CASSLVGRAGDSPLHF	TGTGCCAGCAGCTTAGTGGGACGGGCCGGAGATTCACCCCTCCACTTT
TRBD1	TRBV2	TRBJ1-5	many	CATRGDSNQPQHF	TGTGCCACCAGGGGGGATAGCAATCAGCCCCAGCATTTT
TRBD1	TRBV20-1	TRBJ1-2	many	CSARGQGYYGYTF	TGCAGTGCAAGGGGACAGGGTTACTATGGCTACACCTTC
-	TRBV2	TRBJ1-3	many	CASSGRSTIYF	TGTGCCAGCAGTGGCAGGAGCACCATATATTTT
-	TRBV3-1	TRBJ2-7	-	CASSQDGRDNSYEQYF	TGTGCCAGCAGCCAAGATGGTCGGGACAACTCCTACGAGCAGTACTTC
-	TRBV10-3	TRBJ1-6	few	CASSSSSGWDSPLHF	TGTGCCAGCAGCTCCTCCTCCGGGTGGGATTCACCCCTCCACTTT
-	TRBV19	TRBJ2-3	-	CASSPRGRFERNTDTQYF	TGTGCCAGTAGCCCGAGAGGACGTTTTGAGCGGAACACAGATACGCAGTATTTT
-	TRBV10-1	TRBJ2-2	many	CASSDGGRNTGELFF	TGCGCCAGCAGTGATGGGGGGAGAAACACCGGGGAGCTGTTTTTT
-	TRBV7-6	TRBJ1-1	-	CASSLADSLNTEAFF	TGTGCCAGCAGCTTAGCGGACAGCTTGAACACTGAAGCTTTCTTT